What follows is one TCR beta chain and its context. Its antigen is undetermined. After removal of 3 bases from V and 13 bases from J, the junction contained 5 bases not matched to a gene. CDR3 length equals 12 residues. The germline CDR1 and CDR2 sequences are LNHDA and SQIVND (reference sequence). This sample stems from a study of shared clonotypes between healthy human individuals. Generated by immunoSEQ multiplex PCR, the TCRdb table keeps only in-frame clones and is missing some. The table records about 2,500,000 clones, around 94% of them present only once. Notes on the study in general: Several donors shared around 5.2% of their naive CD4 clonotypes. It was the non-shared clonotypes that had lower generation probabilities than clonotypes shared by all four donors.

This sequence originates from a man aged 18 to 29 in good health. Sequencing was done on a sample of naive CD4+ T cells sorted from blood. The subset here: CD45RA+ positively selected. This chain joins TRBV19 and TRBJ2-1, with 8 bases lining up with TRBD2. The DNA for the CDR3 is TGTGCCAGTAGTATGCAGCGGGAGAAACAGTTCTTC. Its protein is CASSMQREKQFF.